These 20 T cell receptor beta chains originate from one sample sequenced in a study of blood T cell repertoires in COVID-19. The method was immunoSEQ multiplex PCR; TCRdb's version includes in-frame clones alone and lacks a portion of them. In the table there are about 150,000 clones, 75% to 80% of which are singletons. Sequenced input: peripheral blood. The receptors originated from a man older than 75 with acute or convalescent COVID-19.

The gene calls are TRBV28 and TRBJ2-7, with D perhaps matching TRBD1 (5 bases). CDR3 length: 12 residues. Trimming removed 2 bases at V and 3 bases at J, with 5 bases between. Germline V lookup: CDR1 MDHEN, CDR2 SYDVKM. DNA for the CDR3: TGTGCCAGCAGTTTACAGGGCTACGAGCAGTACGTC. Translation: CASSLQGYEQYV.

The V gene is TRBV5-1, the J gene TRBJ2-5, with TRBD1 as a possible D gene (5 bases). This CDR3 spans 15 amino acids. Trimming pared 1 base from V and 0 bases from J, leaving 10 bases between. The germline V gene encodes CDR1 SGHRS and CDR2 YFSETQ. Written as DNA, the CDR3 is TGCGCCAGCAGCTTGACAGGTGCTTACCAAGAGACCCAGTACTTC. Its protein is CASSLTGAYQETQYF.

This clone has a handful of counts. The V gene is TRBV3-1 (or the pseudogene TRBV3-2), the J gene TRBJ1-2; D unclear. CDR1 is LGHDT, CDR2 YNNKEL, per germline (reference sequence). V was shortened by 3 bases and J by 7 bases, with 12 bases between the two germline ends. The CDR3 runs 13 residues. The CDR3 DNA reads as TGTGCCAGCAGCCAGCGGAGCGGGAGTGGCTACACCTTC. Encoded protein: CASSQRSGSGYTF.

V usage is TRBV6-2 or TRBV6-3 and J usage is TRBJ2-7; D is ambiguous. CDR1 and CDR2 (germline): MNHEY, SVGEGT. The CDR3 runs to 11 residues. V dropped 2 bases and J dropped 10 bases, with 9 bases sitting between them. CDR3 sequence: CASSYQNRQYF. CDR3 coding DNA: TGTGCCAGCAGTTACCAGAACAGACAGTACTTC.

This rearrangement joins TRBV3-1 (or the pseudogene TRBV3-2) to TRBJ1-2; D is undetermined. The CDR3 runs to 19 residues. Germline-derived CDR1 and CDR2 are LGHDT and YNNKEL (reference sequence). Trimming cost V 0 bases and J 0 bases, with 20 bases left between them. The CDR3 coding sequence is TGTGCCAGCAGCCAAGAGTATAGAGGAAATAATGAAGCTAACTATGGCTACACCTTC. Translation gives CASSQEYRGNNEANYGYTF.

The chain uses TRBV6-2 or TRBV6-3 and TRBJ1-1, with D possibly TRBD1 on 6 matching bases. Germline V CDR1 and CDR2: MNHEY, SVGEGT. The CDR3 is 15 residues long. Trimming took off 6 bases at V and 6 bases at J, with 20 bases between the two ends. CDR3 in amino acids: CASSFGQTSWSEAFF. The DNA of the CDR3 is TGTGCCAGCAGCTTCGGACAGACGTCTTGGTCTGAAGCTTTCTTT.

This clone has just a few counts. This chain uses TRBV30 with TRBJ1-1, with a weak D call TRBD1 (5 bases). V gave up 0 bases and J gave up 0 bases, with 11 bases separating them. The CDR3 is 15 residues long. Germline values: CDR1 GTSNPN, CDR2 SVGIG (reference sequence). Here the CDR3 DNA reads TGTGCCTGGAGTGTACGACAGATAATGAACACTGAAGCTTTCTTT. Its translation: CAWSVRQIMNTEAFF.

CDR3 in amino acids: CASSPPSGGANEQFF. CDR3 nucleotides: TGTGCCAGCAGCCCCCCTAGCGGGGGGGCCAATGAGCAGTTCTTC. The rearrangement links TRBV3-1 (or the pseudogene TRBV3-2) to TRBJ2-1; 12 positions match TRBD2. There are 15 residues in the CDR3. With V trimmed by 4 bases and J by 6 bases, 4 bases remained unmatched. Per the germline V gene, CDR1 is LGHDT and CDR2 is YNNKEL (reference sequence).

The gene calls are TRBV19 and TRBJ1-1; TRBD1 might be the D (5 bases). Germline CDR1 is LNHDA and CDR2 is SQIVND (reference sequence). V lost 4 bases and J 1 base, leaving 16 bases between the germline ends. CDR3 length: 16 amino acids. This chain's CDR3 is CASSRGDGGKNTEAFF. As DNA, the CDR3 is TGTGCCAGTAGTAGGGGGGACGGAGGAAAGAACACTGAAGCTTTCTTT.

V gene TRBV9 combines with J gene TRBJ2-2, with TRBD2 identical over 7 bases. The CDR3 is 16 residues long. CDR1 is SGDLS and CDR2 is YYNGEE in the germline V gene. The V and J ends lost 4 bases and 3 bases, in that order; junction bases with no gene match: 9. The CDR3 DNA is TGTGCCAGCAGCACTCGGGGGGACCTCTACACCGGGGAGCTGTTTTTT. Protein sequence: CASSTRGDLYTGELFF.

The V call is TRBV5-4, the J call TRBJ1-1; 12 bases line up with TRBD1. Germline lookup yields CDR1 SGHNT and CDR2 YYREEE (reference sequence). The ends lost 3 bases at V and 3 bases at J; junction bases unmatched: 3. The CDR3 consists of 15 residues. The CDR3 is CASSWGTGGHTEAFF. CDR3 bases: TGTGCCAGCAGCTGGGGGACAGGGGGCCACACTGAAGCTTTCTTT.

The rearrangement links TRBV2 to TRBJ2-5, with a possible D match to TRBD2 (6 bases). There are 13 residues in the CDR3. Germline V gene lookup returns CDR1 SNHLY and CDR2 FYNNEI. Trimming removed 11 bases from V and 6 bases from J, with 19 bases in between. In nucleotides, the CDR3 is TGTGCCGGGAGGACGGGGGTAAAAAAGACCCAGTACTTC. This gives the protein CAGRTGVKKTQYF. The full variable domain, with the rest looked up from reference TRBV2 and TRBJ2-5, is EPEVTQTPSHQVTQMGQEVILRCVPISNHLYFYWYRQILGQKVEFLVSFYNNEISEKSEIFDDQFSVERPDGSNFTLKIRSTKLEDSAMYFCAGRTGVKKTQYFGPGTRLLVL.

The count of this clone is one. The V gene is TRBV5-1, the J gene TRBJ2-7, with 8 bases aligning to TRBD1. Germline V gene data show CDR1 as SGHRS and CDR2 as YFSETQ. The V and J ends lost 3 bases and 4 bases, in that order; junction bases with no gene match: 6. The CDR3 runs 14 residues. The CDR3 DNA is TGCGCCAGCAGCTCCGGTGACAGGGGATACGAGCAGTACTTC. Its translation is CASSSGDRGYEQYF.

This chain connects TRBV3-1 (or the pseudogene TRBV3-2) to TRBJ2-3; D may be TRBD2 (6 bases). Trimming removed 4 bases at V and 1 base at J, with 12 bases between. Germline V lookup: CDR1 LGHDT, CDR2 YNNKEL (reference sequence). CDR3 length: 15 residues. CDR3 loop: CASSLLGEGTDTQYF. The DNA of the CDR3 is TGTGCCAGCAGCCTCCTCGGGGAGGGCACAGATACGCAGTATTTT.

The chain joins TRBV30 to TRBJ1-1; the D is unclear. V was cut by 4 bases and J by 1 base, with 10 bases left in between. The CDR3 length is 13 residues. CDR1 is GTSNPN and CDR2 is SVGIG in the germline V gene (reference sequence). The CDR3 here is CAWTGEENTEAFF. DNA for the CDR3: TGTGCCTGGACTGGAGAAGAGAACACTGAAGCTTTCTTT.

The CDR3 nucleotides are TGTGCCAGCAGTGTAGGGAGGGGATTCGGAGATACGCAGTATTTT. This sequence encodes CASSVGRGFGDTQYF. The chain links TRBV2 to TRBJ2-3; 7 bases match TRBD2. CDR1 and CDR2 (germline): SNHLY, FYNNEI. The junction had 9 bases not matched to a gene; V was cut back by 4 bases and J by 5 bases. The CDR3 sequence is 15 residues long.

The V and J genes are TRBV10-2 and TRBJ2-3; D is unresolved. Germline lookup yields CDR1 WSHSY and CDR2 SAAADI. This CDR3 is built from 13 residues. V was pared by 2 bases and J by 2 bases, with 5 bases between. The CDR3 DNA reads as TGCGCCAGCAGTGAGGCGTTCACAGATACGCAGTATTTT. Translating it yields CASSEAFTDTQYF.

The rearrangement links TRBV11-2 to TRBJ2-5, with TRBD2 matching 7 bases. After removal of 5 bases from V and 4 bases from J, the junction contained 10 bases not matched to a gene. CDR1 and CDR2 (germline): SGHAT, FQNNGV. The CDR3 is made up of 15 amino acids. The CDR3 region is CASSPGGNAGETQYF. CDR3 DNA sequence: TGTGCCAGCAGCCCCGGGGGGAATGCGGGAGAGACCCAGTACTTC.

J is TRBJ2-1 and V is TRBV2; 8 bases are shared with TRBD1. The V segment lost 6 bases and the J segment 8 bases; nucleotides outside the gene matches: 9. CDR3 size: 14 residues. Germline V lookup: CDR1 SNHLY, CDR2 FYNNEI. The CDR3 region is CASRRGQGKDEQFF. For the CDR3, the DNA is TGTGCCAGCAGAAGAGGACAGGGTAAGGATGAGCAGTTCTTC.

The rearrangement uses TRBV28 and TRBJ2-5, with 7 bases matching TRBD1. V was pared by 5 bases and J by 2 bases, with 11 bases of the junction left unmatched. CDR1 and CDR2 (germline): MDHEN, SYDVKM. The CDR3 consists of 16 residues. This CDR3 is CASSPETGSPQETQYF. DNA for the CDR3: TGTGCCAGCAGTCCCGAGACAGGGTCGCCGCAAGAGACCCAGTACTTC.